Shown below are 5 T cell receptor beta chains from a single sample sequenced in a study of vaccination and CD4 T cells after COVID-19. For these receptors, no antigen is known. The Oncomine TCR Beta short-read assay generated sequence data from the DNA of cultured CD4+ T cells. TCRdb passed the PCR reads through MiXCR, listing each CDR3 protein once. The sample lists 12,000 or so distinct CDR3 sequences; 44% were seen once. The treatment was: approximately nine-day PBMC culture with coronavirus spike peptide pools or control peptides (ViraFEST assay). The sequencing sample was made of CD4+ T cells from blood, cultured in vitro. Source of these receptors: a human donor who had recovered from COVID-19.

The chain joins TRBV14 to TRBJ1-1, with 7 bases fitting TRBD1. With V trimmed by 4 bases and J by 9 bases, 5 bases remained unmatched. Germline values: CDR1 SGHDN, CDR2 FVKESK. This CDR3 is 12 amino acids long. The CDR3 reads CASSLYRGQAFF. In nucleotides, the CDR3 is TGTGCCAGCAGCCTGTACAGGGGCCAAGCTTTCTTT.

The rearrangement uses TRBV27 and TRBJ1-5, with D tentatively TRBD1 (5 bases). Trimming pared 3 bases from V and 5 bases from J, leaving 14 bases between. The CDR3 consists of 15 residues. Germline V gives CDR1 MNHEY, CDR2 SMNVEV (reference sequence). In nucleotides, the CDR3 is TGTGCCAGCAGTTTCAGGGCGGGCAACTATCAGCCCCAGCATTTT. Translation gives CASSFRAGNYQPQHF.

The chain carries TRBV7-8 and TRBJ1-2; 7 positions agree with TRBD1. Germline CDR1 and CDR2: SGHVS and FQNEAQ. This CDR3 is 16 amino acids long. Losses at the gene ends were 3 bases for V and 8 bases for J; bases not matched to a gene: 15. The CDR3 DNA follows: TGTGCCAGCAGCTTCACCCAGAGGGGGCTATTAGGAGGCTACACCTTC. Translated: CASSFTQRGLLGGYTF.

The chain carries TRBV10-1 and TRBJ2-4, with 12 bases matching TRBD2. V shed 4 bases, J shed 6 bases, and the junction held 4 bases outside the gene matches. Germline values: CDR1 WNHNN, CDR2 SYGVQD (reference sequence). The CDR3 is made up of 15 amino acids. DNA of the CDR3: TGCGCCAGCAGTGCGACTAGCGGGAGTGGAAACATTCAGTACTTC. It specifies CASSATSGSGNIQYF.

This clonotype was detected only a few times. The CDR3 reads CATSDQGVYGQFF. The CDR3, as DNA: TGTGCCACCAGTGATCAAGGGGTTTATGGGCAGTTCTTC. The chain couples TRBV24-1 to TRBJ2-1; possible D gene TRBD1, 5 bases. Germline CDR1 and CDR2: KGHDR and SFDVKD. This CDR3 spans 13 amino acids. Trimming left V 3 bases short and J 12 bases short, with 14 bases between.